This passage covers 16 T cell receptor beta chains from one sample sequenced in a study of somatic mutations in cytotoxic T cells in rheumatoid arthritis. Produced via immunoSEQ multiplex PCR; TCRdb's table is partial and in-frame only. Of roughly 9,400 clones listed, roughly 76% were seen once; the top ten hold 35% to 40%. Source material: CD8+ T cells sorted from blood. These receptor sequences come from a woman aged 50 to 60 in good health.

CDR3 amino acids: CASSLEGSPAYEQYF. The DNA for the CDR3 is TGTGCCAGCAGCCTAGAGGGGTCTCCCGCCTACGAGCAGTACTTC. The chain has TRBV9 and TRBJ2-7; perhaps D is TRBD1 or TRBD2 (5 bases each). Germline-derived CDR1 and CDR2 are SGDLS and YYNGEE. CDR3 size: 15 residues. V was trimmed by 4 bases and J by 2 bases, leaving 16 bases between them.

This chain connects TRBV4-1 to TRBJ2-1; TRBD2 matches at 9 bases. The V gene's germline CDR1 is MGHRA and CDR2 YSYEKL. J was trimmed by 8 bases and V by 1 base; bases with no gene match: 6. The CDR3 has 15 residues. CDR3 protein: CASSQVVLAGYEQFF. The CDR3 DNA reads as TGCGCCAGCAGCCAAGTGGTCCTAGCGGGGTATGAGCAGTTCTTC.

By share of the sample, this clone is medium-sized. The rearrangement joins TRBV6-1 to TRBJ1-1, with 7 bases lining up with TRBD1. This CDR3 comprises 14 residues. Unmatched junction bases numbered 5, after V lost 6 bases and J lost 1 base. Germline CDR1 reads MNHNS; CDR2 reads SASEGT. In DNA form, the CDR3 reads TGTGCCAGCAGCAGACAGGGCGAGAACACTGAAGCTTTCTTT. Its translation: CASSRQGENTEAFF.

V usage is TRBV11-3 and J usage is TRBJ2-7; 7 nucleotides align to TRBD1. The germline V gene has CDR1 SGHNT and CDR2 YENEEA. CDR3 size: 14 residues. V shed 5 bases and J 4 bases; nucleotides not matched to a gene: 8. Here the CDR3 DNA reads TGTGCCAGCAGCAGACAGGGTGACCCTTACGAGCAGTACTTC. Residues: CASSRQGDPYEQYF.

V is TRBV10-3 and J is TRBJ2-1; D possibly corresponds to TRBD1 (5 bases). Trimming took off 1 base at V and 10 bases at J, with 11 bases between the two ends. The CDR3 runs to 13 residues. Germline assignment: CDR1 ENHRY and CDR2 SYGVKD. The CDR3 is CAISEFGGAEQFF. DNA for the CDR3: TGTGCCATCAGTGAGTTTGGTGGGGCCGAGCAGTTCTTC.

The genes are TRBV19 and TRBJ1-1; 8 bases fit TRBD1. There are 14 residues in the CDR3. Losses at the gene ends were 6 bases for V and 11 bases for J; bases not matched to a gene: 14. The V gene's germline CDR1 is LNHDA and CDR2 SQIVND (reference sequence). CDR3 protein: CASSTYRDRIDAFF. CDR3 bases: TGTGCCAGTAGCACATACCGGGACAGGATCGATGCTTTCTTT.

V is TRBV7-9 and J is TRBJ2-1; the match to TRBD1 covers 7 bases. This CDR3 contains 14 residues. V gave up 5 bases and J gave up 10 bases; unmatched junction bases: 11. Germline assignment: CDR1 SEHNR and CDR2 FQNEAQ (reference sequence). CDR3 loop: CASSLPDRVWEQFF. For the CDR3, the DNA is TGTGCCAGCAGCCTCCCCGACAGGGTCTGGGAGCAGTTCTTC.

The chain links TRBV7-9 to TRBJ1-2; 7 positions agree with TRBD1. The CDR3 is made up of 13 amino acids. V trimming: 6 bases; J trimming: 6 bases; junction bases outside the gene matches: 7. Germline V gives CDR1 SEHNR, CDR2 FQNEAQ (reference sequence). The CDR3 spells CASSSQGLHGYTF. The CDR3 DNA sequence: TGTGCCAGCAGTTCACAGGGGCTTCATGGCTACACCTTC.

The chain is built from TRBV10-3 and TRBJ2-3; 7 bases fit TRBD1. CDR3 length equals 15 residues. Trimming cost V 4 bases and J 0 bases; bases outside gene matches: 4. The germline V gene has CDR1 ENHRY and CDR2 SYGVKD. CDR3 sequence reads: CAISAGTASTDTQYF. CDR3 nucleotide sequence: TGTGCCATCAGTGCCGGGACAGCGAGCACAGATACGCAGTATTTT.

The genes are TRBV27 and TRBJ1-1, with unresolved D. CDR1 and CDR2 from the germline V gene are MNHEY and SMNVEV (reference sequence). This CDR3 contains 13 residues. Trimming shortened V by 4 bases and J by 5 bases, and 11 bases separated the two germline ends. The CDR3 sequence is CASSWGEQTEAFF. CDR3 nucleotides: TGTGCCAGCAGTTGGGGAGAACAAACTGAAGCTTTCTTT.

This chain uses TRBV5-1 with TRBJ1-2, with D possibly TRBD1 on 5 matching bases. Germline CDR1 SGHRS, CDR2 YFSETQ. Trimming pared 4 bases from V and 3 bases from J, leaving 13 bases between. The CDR3 covers 14 residues. This CDR3 is CASSVRRGDYGYTF. The CDR3, as DNA: TGCGCCAGCAGCGTACGGCGGGGGGACTATGGCTACACCTTC.

The chain has TRBV28 and TRBJ1-1; 9 positions match TRBD1. The germline V gene encodes CDR1 MDHEN and CDR2 SYDVKM. The CDR3 loop spans 16 amino acids. The V gene end was trimmed by 3 bases and the J gene end by 3 bases; junction bases not matched to a gene: 8. The CDR3 DNA reads TGTGCCAGCAGTTTTCCGGACAGGGGTTCGGACACTGAAGCTTTCTTT. Translating it yields CASSFPDRGSDTEAFF.

The chain carries TRBV4-1 and TRBJ1-2; D may be TRBD1 (6 bases). This CDR3 comprises 16 residues. The V end lost 2 bases, the J end lost 4 bases, and 17 bases lay between the germline ends. Germline V gives CDR1 MGHRA, CDR2 YSYEKL. This CDR3 is CASSQNFQGSVYGYTF. In DNA, the CDR3 is TGCGCCAGCAGCCAAAATTTCCAGGGGTCAGTCTATGGCTACACCTTC.

In this sample, this clone turned up once. The chain is built from TRBV19 and TRBJ2-4; D remains ambiguous. This CDR3 spans 17 amino acids. The germline gives CDR1 LNHDA, CDR2 SQIVND (reference sequence). V was clipped by 9 bases and J by 0 bases, with 21 bases between them. The CDR3 DNA sequence: TGTGCCAGCCACGGCCGGGTCCCCTTTCTAGCCAAAAACATTCAGTACTTC. Protein: CASHGRVPFLAKNIQYF.

The rearrangement joins TRBV29-1 to TRBJ1-2; 7 bases align to TRBD1. This CDR3 spans 17 amino acids. Per germline, CDR1 SQVTM and CDR2 ANQGSEA. J lost 3 bases, V lost 0 bases, and 13 bases had no gene match. In DNA form, the CDR3 reads TGCAGCGTTGAAGATCGTGACAGGGTGAATGTTGACTATGGCTACACCTTC. It yields the protein CSVEDRDRVNVDYGYTF.

The chain carries TRBV6-1 and TRBJ1-1; D call uncertain. CDR3 length: 12 amino acids. CDR1 MNHNS and CDR2 SASEGT come from the germline V gene. Trimming removed 1 base from V and 7 bases from J, with 7 bases in between. Here the CDR3 reads CASSEDSLEAFF. The CDR3 DNA follows: TGTGCCAGCAGTGAAGACAGCCTTGAAGCTTTCTTT.